The sample holds a few counts of the clone carrying this T cell receptor (beta chain). The data are from a study of blood T cell repertoires in COVID-19. Study overall: PBMCs, B-cell-depleted T cells, or T cells provided the cDNA or gDNA that made up the material.

Clones were read by immunoSEQ multiplex PCR, and TCRdb kept only the in-frame ones, dropping some. The top ten clones hold roughly 4.9% of a sample with around 150,000 clones, 65% to 85% of them seen once. Sequenced: PBMCs or T cells enriched from blood (not recorded which). The TCR sequence derives from a man between 70 and 80 years old who had been exposed to COVID-19.

CDR3 sequence: CASSLGSGSVNEQFF. CDR3 bases: TGTGCCAGCAGCTTAGGTAGCGGGAGCGTCAATGAGCAGTTCTTC. The chain recombines TRBV7-6 with TRBJ2-1, with 9 bases identical to TRBD2. CDR1 and CDR2 (germline): SGHVS, FNYEAQ. The V gene end was trimmed by 1 base and the J gene end by 6 bases; junction bases not matched to a gene: 4. The CDR3 length is 15 residues.